The following is a T cell receptor (beta chain) sequence with its context. Its antigen is undetermined. This sample is drawn from a study of T cells after yellow fever vaccination. Looking at the study overall: The SMART-Seq v4 Ultra Low Input method served to prepare the low-cell-number fractions.

5'RACE template switching produced TCR cDNA carrying a universal primer site and UMIs. Via MiXCR, TCRdb re-called the 5' RACE reads, giving one row per CDR3 protein. Here the sample spans 300,000 to 400,000 distinct CDR3 sequences, 8.7% being singletons. General observations from the study: Only a minor proportion of clonotypes was detected across both CD4 and CD8 compartments. The secondary response was weaker but peaked faster, day 5 versus 15.

The germline V gene has CDR1 DFQATT and CDR2 SNEGSKA (reference sequence). This CDR3 region has 17 residues. V lost 1 base, J lost 0 bases, and 7 bases stayed unmatched. This clonotype originated in a man aged 18 to 30 who received the YFV17D yellow fever vaccine. The source was PBMCs, collected on the day of the first yellow fever vaccination. This chain connects TRBV20-1 to TRBJ2-3; 10 nucleotides match TRBD2. The CDR3 region has the DNA TGCAGTGCTAGAGTCCTAGCGGGGGAGGGAAGCACAGATACGCAGTATTTT. Residues: CSARVLAGEGSTDTQYF.